The source of this T cell receptor (beta chain) is a study of blood T cells in healthy people across ages. This clonotype came up many times. The CDR3 covers 14 residues. Germline lookup yields CDR1 SEHNR and CDR2 FQNEAQ (reference sequence). The V gene lost 5 bases and the J gene lost 1 base, with 12 bases spanning the gap. A second PCR, run for roughly 6 to 11 cycles, used a sample-barcoded 5' primer plus a J-beta primer mix. A template-switch adaptor with 12 random nucleotides tagged each cDNA molecule. There were at least 3 million CDR3-containing paired-end reads obtained from each sample. MiXCR was run by TCRdb on the 5' RACE reads, yielding one entry per CDR3 protein. The table has approximately 900,000 distinct CDR3 sequences, roughly 29% seen once. These data were also reused for a study on T cells of mothers and their children.

Material for sequencing was blood. The rearrangement joins TRBV7-9 to TRBJ2-7, with D possibly being TRBD1 (6 bases). This TCR was sampled from a woman aged 40 to 50 in good health. For the CDR3, the DNA is TGTGCCAGCAGCCTACCCACAGGGTCCTACGAGCAGTACTTC. Its protein is CASSLPTGSYEQYF. Together with reference TRBV7-9 and TRBJ2-7, the CDR3 gives the full variable domain: DTGVSQNPRHKITKRGQNVTFRCDPISEHNRLYWYRQTLGQGPEFLTYFQNEAQLEKSRLLSDRFSAERPKGSFSTLEIQRTEQGDSAMYLCASSLPTGSYEQYFGPGTRLTVT.